One and the same sample provided the 11 T cell receptor beta chains below, sequenced in a study of cytomegalovirus exposure and HLA in healthy donors. PCR employed 60 Vbeta and 13 Jbeta primers. TCRdb's table, derived via immunoSEQ multiplex PCR, lists solely in-frame clones and lacks some. The sample has some 130,000 clones; roughly 78% are singletons. The sample taken for sequencing was PBMCs. Receptors originate from a man aged 35 to 55 in good health and CMV-seropositive.

This chain uses TRBV18 with TRBJ2-1, with a tentative D call TRBD1 (5 bases). V lost 2 bases to trimming and J lost 9 bases, with 17 bases between them. The CDR3 consists of 15 residues. Looked up from germline, CDR1 is KGHSH and CDR2 is LQKENI. The CDR3 sequence: CASSPAPGRVGEQFF. The CDR3 DNA reads as TGTGCCAGCTCACCAGCCCCTGGCAGGGTGGGTGAGCAGTTCTTC. Complete variable domain (other parts from reference TRBV18 and TRBJ2-1): NAGVMQNPRHLVRRRGQEARLRCSPMKGHSHVYWYRQLPEEGLKFMVYLQKENIIDESGMPKERFSAEFPKEGPSILRIQQVVRGDSAAYFCASSPAPGRVGEQFFGPGTRLTVL.

The rearrangement links TRBV7-6 to TRBJ1-3; D remains unclear. Between the trimmed V and J ends, which lost 6 bases and 4 bases, there was a span of 7 bases. The CDR3 length is 12 residues. Germline V gene lookup returns CDR1 SGHVS and CDR2 FNYEAQ. This chain's CDR3 is CASSLQGNTIYF. The CDR3 nucleotides are TGTGCCAGCAGTCTACAGGGAAACACCATATATTTT.

This clone was detected a few times. This chain uses TRBV30 with TRBJ1-2; TRBD1 aligns across 9 bases. Unmatched junction bases numbered 3, after V lost 5 bases and J lost 2 bases. Germline CDR1 GTSNPN, CDR2 SVGIG (reference sequence). This CDR3 has 13 residues. The CDR3 bases are TGTGCCTGGGGGACAGGGTCCAACTATGGCTACACCTTC. It encodes CAWGTGSNYGYTF. The full variable domain, completed using reference TRBV30 and TRBJ1-2, is SQTIHQWPATLVQPVGSPLSLECTVEGTSNPNLYWYRQAAGRGLQLLFYSVGIGQISSEVPQNLSASRPQDRQFILSSKKLLLSDSGFYLCAWGTGSNYGYTFGSGTRLTVV.

This clone was observed a handful of times. This sequence joins TRBV11-3 and TRBJ2-1; 9 nucleotides line up with TRBD2. The germline CDR1 and CDR2 sequences are SGHNT and YENEEA. V lost 5 bases to trimming and J lost 3 bases; unmatched junction nucleotides: 11. The CDR3 is 17 residues long. The CDR3 protein is CASSKGVTSGVYNEQFF. CDR3 coding DNA: TGTGCCAGCAGCAAGGGCGTGACTAGCGGAGTCTACAATGAGCAGTTCTTC.

The genes are TRBV27 and TRBJ2-4, with TRBD1 identical over 10 bases. The germline V gene encodes CDR1 MNHEY and CDR2 SMNVEV (reference sequence). J was trimmed by 4 bases and V by 5 bases; bases with no gene match: 8. The CDR3 is made up of 16 amino acids. In DNA form, the CDR3 reads TGTGCCAGCAGTCTCCGACAGGGGGCGGTGAAAAACATTCAGTACTTC. It codes for CASSLRQGAVKNIQYF.

The chain recombines TRBV6-5 with TRBJ2-1; TRBD2 agrees at 7 bases. CDR1 MNHEY and CDR2 SVGAGI come from the germline V gene. The CDR3 covers 14 residues. Germline trimming cut 5 bases from V and 8 bases from J; bases unmatched to any gene: 9. CDR3: CASSRITSDHEQFF. The DNA of the CDR3 is TGTGCCAGCAGTCGAATCACTAGCGACCATGAGCAGTTCTTC.

The chain joins TRBV11-2 to TRBJ2-5; D may be TRBD1 (5 bases). CDR3 length: 14 amino acids. The germline V gene encodes CDR1 SGHAT and CDR2 FQNNGV. Deletions cut 5 bases from V and 3 bases from J, with 13 bases between. The CDR3 region is CASSRQGQKETQYF. The CDR3 DNA sequence: TGTGCCAGCAGCCGGCAGGGTCAAAAAGAGACCCAGTACTTC. Based on the CDR3 plus reference TRBV11-2 and TRBJ2-5, the full variable domain is EAGVAQSPRYKIIEKRQSVAFWCNPISGHATLYWYQQILGQGPKLLIQFQNNGVVDDSQLPKDRFSAERLKGVDSTLKIQPAKLEDSAVYLCASSRQGQKETQYFGPGTRLLVL.

Concerning this clone itself: The same CDR3 is also encoded by other DNA sequences in this sample. The rearrangement links TRBV11-2 to TRBJ1-1; D is ambiguous. Trimming removed 1 base from V and 1 base from J, with 4 bases in between. The CDR3 loop spans 13 amino acids. CDR1 and CDR2 (germline): SGHAT, FQNNGV. The DNA of the CDR3 is TGTGCCAGCAGCTTAGGGAGGAACACTGAAGCTTTCTTT. Translation gives CASSLGRNTEAFF.

The chain joins TRBV28 to TRBJ2-5, with D hard to call. Trimming left V 2 bases short and J 3 bases short, with 13 bases between. Germline CDR1 MDHEN, CDR2 SYDVKM. This CDR3 is 15 amino acids long. The CDR3 region is CASSLIMLAEETQYF. In DNA form, the CDR3 reads TGTGCCAGCAGTTTAATAATGCTGGCGGAAGAGACCCAGTACTTC.

Notes on this clone: The sample holds other DNA sequences that translate to the same CDR3. This chain uses TRBV5-1 with TRBJ1-2; possibly TRBD1 for D (5 bases). V was trimmed by 3 bases and J by 2 bases, leaving 8 bases between them. This CDR3 is 13 amino acids long. Germline V gene sequence: CDR1 SGHRS, CDR2 YFSETQ. DNA for the CDR3: TGCGCCAGCAGCTCGGGGGGAAACTATGGCTACACCTTC. Protein: CASSSGGNYGYTF. Filled out from reference TRBV5-1 and TRBJ1-2, the complete variable domain reads KAGVTQTPRYLIKTRGQQVTLSCSPISGHRSVSWYQQTPGQGLQFLFEYFSETQRNKGNFPGRFSGRQFSNSRSEMNVSTLELGDSALYLCASSSGGNYGYTFGSGTRLTVV.

This chain joins TRBV7-2 and TRBJ2-3; 10 positions agree with TRBD1. Trimming removed 5 bases from V and 1 base from J; junction bases left unmatched: 6. CDR1 SGHTA and CDR2 FQGNSA come from the germline V gene. The CDR3 is made up of 16 amino acids. CDR3 nucleotides: TGTGCCAGCAGCGTCGACAGGGGGCGCGGCACAGATACGCAGTATTTT. It specifies CASSVDRGRGTDTQYF.